This paragraph reports one T cell receptor (beta chain). One end of the junction does not line up with germline, which may come from a read error. These data are taken from a study of shared clonotypes between healthy human individuals. Assay: immunoSEQ multiplex PCR; the TCRdb copy retains only in-frame clones and omits some. There are a few hundred thousand clones in the sample; roughly 84% occur only once, and under 20% lies in the top ten. Germline V gene data show CDR1 as MNHNS and CDR2 as SASEGT. This CDR3 has 14 amino acids. The chain has TRBV6-1 and TRBJ2-5, with a weak D call TRBD2 (6 bases). The source of this sequence is a man aged 18 to 29 in good health. The sample consisted of memory CD8+ T cells sorted from blood. Subset in this sample: CD45RO+ cells pooled with CCR7-negative TemRA cells. The chain's CDR3 is CASSEARRGTSHHF. Written as DNA, the CDR3 is TGTGCCAGCAGTGAAGCGCGACGCGGGACCAGCCATCACTTC.